This T cell receptor (beta chain) was observed in a study of human T cells and chemical hapten exposure. About the study: The cohort included alopecia areata under or over 50% scalp, totalis and universalis.

Germline assignment: CDR1 GTSNPN and CDR2 SVGIG (reference sequence). Trimming took 0 bases from V and 10 from J; bases not matched to a gene: 11. CDR3 length equals 14 residues. The table lists this clonotype with a few counts. Time point meaning: pre-sensitization, week 0. Treatment specified: therapeutic diphenylcyclopropenone sensitization with weekly scalp DPC. It was from unfractionated whole blood that total RNA was extracted. Individual cDNA molecules received unique molecular identifiers in the library. TCRdb re-analysed the RACE reads in MiXCR, keeping a single row per CDR3 protein. Of some 36,000 distinct CDR3 sequences listed, about a tenth are singletons.

The sequenced sample was whole blood, obtained in connection with sensitization to the hapten diphenylcyclopropenone (DPC). The rearrangement joins TRBV30 to TRBJ2-5; 7 nucleotides align to TRBD2. The source of this sequence is a man aged 50 or older with alopecia areata. Some clones in this sample may be carry-over from other donors' samples. The CDR3: CAWSVWGTTWGQYF. In DNA, the CDR3 is TGTGCCTGGAGTGTATGGGGGACTACCTGGGGCCAGTACTTC.